This T cell receptor beta chain was sequenced during a study of cytomegalovirus exposure and HLA in healthy donors. As to this clone: Its antigen is currently unknown.

Both 60 Vbeta primers and 13 Jbeta primers went into the PCR. The protocol was immunoSEQ multiplex PCR, while the TCRdb copy is restricted to in-frame clones and leaves out a portion. The sample lists over 100,000 clones; roughly 66% were seen once. Broader study findings: In a later analysis, TCR beta V- and J-gene trimming was associated with a missense DCLRE1C variant.

The CDR3 has 16 amino acids. Germline V gene data show CDR1 as SEHNR and CDR2 as FQNEAQ (reference sequence). The germline V and J ends were trimmed by 5 bases and 0 bases, with 14 bases remaining between them. This chain uses TRBV7-9 with TRBJ2-1; D ambiguous. The receptor's source is a young woman in good health and CMV-seronegative. Sample: PBMCs. The CDR3 is CASSLSEKDSYNEQFF. The CDR3 coding sequence is TGTGCCAGCAGCCTAAGCGAAAAGGACTCCTACAATGAGCAGTTCTTC. Full variable domain (remainder filled in from reference TRBV7-9 and TRBJ2-1): DTGVSQNPRHKITKRGQNVTFRCDPISEHNRLYWYRQTLGQGPEFLTYFQNEAQLEKSRLLSDRFSAERPKGSFSTLEIQRTEQGDSAMYLCASSLSEKDSYNEQFFGPGTRLTVL.